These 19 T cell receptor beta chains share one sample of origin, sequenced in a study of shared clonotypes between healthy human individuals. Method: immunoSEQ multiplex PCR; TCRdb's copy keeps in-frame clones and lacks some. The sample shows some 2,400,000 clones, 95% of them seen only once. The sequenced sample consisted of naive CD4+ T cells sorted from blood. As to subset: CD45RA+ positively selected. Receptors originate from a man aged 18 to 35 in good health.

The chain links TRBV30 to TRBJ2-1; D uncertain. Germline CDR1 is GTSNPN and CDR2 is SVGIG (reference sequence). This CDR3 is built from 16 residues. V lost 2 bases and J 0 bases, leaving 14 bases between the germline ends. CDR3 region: CAWSQGITYSYNEQFF. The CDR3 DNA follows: TGTGCCTGGAGTCAAGGAATAACATACTCCTACAATGAGCAGTTCTTC.

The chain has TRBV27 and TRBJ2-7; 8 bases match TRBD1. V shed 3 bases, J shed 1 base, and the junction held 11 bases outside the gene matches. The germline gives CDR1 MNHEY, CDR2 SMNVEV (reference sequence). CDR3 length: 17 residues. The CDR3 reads CASSFNWEQGGSYEQYF. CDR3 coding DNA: TGTGCCAGCAGTTTCAATTGGGAACAGGGGGGTTCCTACGAGCAGTACTTC.

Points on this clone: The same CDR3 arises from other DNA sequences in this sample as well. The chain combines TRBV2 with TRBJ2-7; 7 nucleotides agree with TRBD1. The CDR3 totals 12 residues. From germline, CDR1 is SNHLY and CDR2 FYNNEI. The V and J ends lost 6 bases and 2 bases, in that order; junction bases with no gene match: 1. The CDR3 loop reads CASSGQAYEQYF. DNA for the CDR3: TGTGCCAGCAGCGGACAGGCCTACGAGCAGTACTTC.

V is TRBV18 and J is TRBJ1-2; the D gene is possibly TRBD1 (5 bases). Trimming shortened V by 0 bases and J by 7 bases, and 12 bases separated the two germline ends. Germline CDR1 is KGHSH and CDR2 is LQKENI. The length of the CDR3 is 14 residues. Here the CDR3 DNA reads TGTGCCAGCTCACCACCGGAGATAGGGGCTGGCTACACCTTC. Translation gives CASSPPEIGAGYTF. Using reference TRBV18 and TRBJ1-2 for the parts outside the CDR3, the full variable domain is NAGVMQNPRHLVRRRGQEARLRCSPMKGHSHVYWYRQLPEEGLKFMVYLQKENIIDESGMPKERFSAEFPKEGPSILRIQQVVRGDSAAYFCASSPPEIGAGYTFGSGTRLTVV.

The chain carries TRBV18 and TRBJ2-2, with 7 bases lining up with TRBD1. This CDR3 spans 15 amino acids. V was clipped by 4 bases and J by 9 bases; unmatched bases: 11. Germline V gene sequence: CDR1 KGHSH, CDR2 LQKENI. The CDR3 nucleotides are TGTGCCAGCTCACGCGGACAGGCCGTTCAGAGGGAGCTGTTTTTT. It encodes CASSRGQAVQRELFF.

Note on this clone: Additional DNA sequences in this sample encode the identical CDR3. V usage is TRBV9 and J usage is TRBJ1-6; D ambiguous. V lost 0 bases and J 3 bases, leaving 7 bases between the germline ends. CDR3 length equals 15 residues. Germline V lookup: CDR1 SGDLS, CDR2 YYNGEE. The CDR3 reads CASSVGQNYNSPLHF. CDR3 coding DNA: TGTGCCAGCAGCGTAGGACAAAACTATAATTCACCCCTCCACTTT.

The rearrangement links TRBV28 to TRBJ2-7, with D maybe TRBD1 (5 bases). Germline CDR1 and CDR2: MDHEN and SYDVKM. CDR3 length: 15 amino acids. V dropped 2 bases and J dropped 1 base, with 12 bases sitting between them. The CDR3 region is CASSLRTPSSYEQYF. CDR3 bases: TGTGCCAGCAGTTTACGGACACCGAGTTCCTACGAGCAGTACTTC.

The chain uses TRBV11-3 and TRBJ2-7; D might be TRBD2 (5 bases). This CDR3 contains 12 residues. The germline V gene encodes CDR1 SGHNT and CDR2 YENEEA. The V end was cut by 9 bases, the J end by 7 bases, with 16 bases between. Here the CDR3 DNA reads TGTGCCAGTGCGGGCGGCAACGATGAGCAGTACTTC. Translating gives CASAGGNDEQYF.

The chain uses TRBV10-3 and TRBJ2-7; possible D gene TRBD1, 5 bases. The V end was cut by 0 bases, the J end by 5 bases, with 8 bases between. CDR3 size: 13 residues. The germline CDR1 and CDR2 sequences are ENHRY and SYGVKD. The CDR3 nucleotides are TGTGCCATCAGTGAGTCGAGCAGGGACGAGCAGTACTTC. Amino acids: CAISESSRDEQYF.

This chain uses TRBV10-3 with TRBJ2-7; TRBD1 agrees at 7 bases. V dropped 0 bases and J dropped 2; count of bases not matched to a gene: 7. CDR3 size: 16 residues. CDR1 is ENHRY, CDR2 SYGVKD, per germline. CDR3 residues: CAISESVGRGTYEQYF. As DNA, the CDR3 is TGTGCCATCAGTGAGTCAGTGGGCAGGGGGACCTACGAGCAGTACTTC.

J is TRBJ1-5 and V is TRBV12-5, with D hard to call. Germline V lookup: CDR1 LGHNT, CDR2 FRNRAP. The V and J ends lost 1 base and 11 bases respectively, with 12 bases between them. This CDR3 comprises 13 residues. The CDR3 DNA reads TGTGCTAGTGGTTTGGGAGACGTGGTCACCCAGCATTTT. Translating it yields CASGLGDVVTQHF.

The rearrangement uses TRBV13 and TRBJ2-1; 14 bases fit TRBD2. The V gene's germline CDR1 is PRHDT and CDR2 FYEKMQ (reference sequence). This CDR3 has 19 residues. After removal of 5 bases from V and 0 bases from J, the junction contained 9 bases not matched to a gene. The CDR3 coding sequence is TGTGCCAGCAGCGGACCCGGGACTAGCGGGAGCCCCTCCTACAATGAGCAGTTCTTC. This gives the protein CASSGPGTSGSPSYNEQFF.

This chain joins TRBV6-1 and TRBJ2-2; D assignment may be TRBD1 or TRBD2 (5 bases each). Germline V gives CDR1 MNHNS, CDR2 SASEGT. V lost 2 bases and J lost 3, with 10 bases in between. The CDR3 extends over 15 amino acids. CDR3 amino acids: CASSEPGAHTGELFF. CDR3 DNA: TGTGCCAGCAGTGAACCCGGGGCCCACACCGGGGAGCTGTTTTTT.

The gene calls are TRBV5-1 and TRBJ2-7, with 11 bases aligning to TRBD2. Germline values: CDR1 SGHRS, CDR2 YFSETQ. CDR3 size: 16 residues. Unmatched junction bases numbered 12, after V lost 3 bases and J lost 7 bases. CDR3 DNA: TGCGCCAGCAGCTGGTTAGCGGGAGGGCCTTCCGAAGAGCAGTACTTC. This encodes CASSWLAGGPSEEQYF.

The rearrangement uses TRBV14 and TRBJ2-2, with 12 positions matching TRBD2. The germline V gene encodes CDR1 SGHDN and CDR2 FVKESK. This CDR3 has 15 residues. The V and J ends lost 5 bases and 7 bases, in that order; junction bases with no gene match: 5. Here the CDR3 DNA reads TGTGCCAGCAGCGTCCGACTAGCGGGAGACGGGGAGCTGTTTTTT. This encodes CASSVRLAGDGELFF.

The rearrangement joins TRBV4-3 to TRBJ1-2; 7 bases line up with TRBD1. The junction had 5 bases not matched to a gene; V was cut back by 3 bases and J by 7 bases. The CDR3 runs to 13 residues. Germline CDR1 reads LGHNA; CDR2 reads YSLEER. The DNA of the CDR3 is TGCGCCAGCAGCCAGGAACAGGGGAGTGGCTACACCTTC. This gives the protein CASSQEQGSGYTF.

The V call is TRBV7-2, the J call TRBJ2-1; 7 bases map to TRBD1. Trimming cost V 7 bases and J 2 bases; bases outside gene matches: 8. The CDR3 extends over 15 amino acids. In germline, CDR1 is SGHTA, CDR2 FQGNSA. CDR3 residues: CASILEGTAYNEQFF. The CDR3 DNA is TGTGCCAGCATACTAGAGGGGACAGCCTACAATGAGCAGTTCTTC.

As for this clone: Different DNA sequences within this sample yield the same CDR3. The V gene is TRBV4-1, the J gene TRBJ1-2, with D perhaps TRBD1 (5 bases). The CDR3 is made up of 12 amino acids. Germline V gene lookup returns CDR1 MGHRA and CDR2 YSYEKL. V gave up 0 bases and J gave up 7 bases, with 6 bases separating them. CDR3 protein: CASSQDQGGYTF. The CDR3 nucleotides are TGCGCCAGCAGCCAAGATCAGGGTGGCTACACCTTC.

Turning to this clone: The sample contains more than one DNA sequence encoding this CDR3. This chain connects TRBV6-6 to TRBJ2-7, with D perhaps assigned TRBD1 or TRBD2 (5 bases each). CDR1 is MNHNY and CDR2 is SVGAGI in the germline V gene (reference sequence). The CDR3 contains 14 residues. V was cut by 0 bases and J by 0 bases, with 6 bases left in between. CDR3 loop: CASSYSGASYEQYF. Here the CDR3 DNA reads TGTGCCAGCAGTTACTCCGGGGCCTCCTACGAGCAGTACTTC.